These T cell receptor beta chains were read from a single sample in a study of blood T cell repertoires in COVID-19. Profiled with immunoSEQ multiplex PCR; TCRdb holds only in-frame clones, not every one. The sample includes 65,000 or so clones, approximately 80% of them seen just once. The specimen was peripheral blood. The receptors derive from a man younger than 40 with COVID-19, enrolled during active disease. Both conserved end residues are part of each CDR3. D genes are given only for firm matches. Where a row states a size, it is once, few, many or the class of an expanded clone; other rows omit it.

D gene,clone size,J gene,CDR3 length,V gene,CDR3 DNA,CDR3 protein
.,.,TRBJ2-2,14,TRBV6-4,TGTGCCAGCATTAGGAACAGGGACACCGGGGAGCTGTTTTTT,CASIRNRDTGELFF
TRBD2,.,TRBJ2-1,14,TRBV9,TGTGCCAGCAGCGTAGCGGGAGCGGGGAATGAGCAGTTCTTC,CASSVAGAGNEQFF
TRBD1,.,TRBJ1-1,15,TRBV5-1,TGCGCCAGCAGCTTGGGCCAGGGACAGATATTTGAAGCTTTCTTT,CASSLGQGQIFEAFF
TRBD1,.,TRBJ2-1,15,TRBV28,TGTGCCAGCATAAGGAAGGACAGGGGGGGATATGAGCAGTTCTTC,CASIRKDRGGYEQFF
.,.,TRBJ2-4,13,TRBV28,TGTGCCAGCAACAGGGTAGTCAAAAACATTCAGTACTTC,CASNRVVKNIQYF
TRBD2,once,TRBJ2-1,15,TRBV9,TGTGCCAGCAGCGTAGAACTAGCGGGAGAGAATGAGCAGTTCTTC,CASSVELAGENEQFF
TRBD1,.,TRBJ2-5,16,TRBV9,TGTGCCAGCAGCCCCGACTCGGGACAGGCTTGGGAGACCCAGTACTTC,CASSPDSGQAWETQYF
.,.,TRBJ1-1,14,TRBV19,TGTGCCAGTAGTATTCAGGGGCCGCACACTGAAGCTTTCTTT,CASSIQGPHTEAFF
.,.,TRBJ2-1,12,TRBV7-9,TGTGCCAGCAGCTTAGCGAGCTCTGAGCAGTTCTTC,CASSLASSEQFF
.,once,TRBJ1-1,12,TRBV5-4,TGTGCCAGCAGCTTGGGTCCGTCCCAAGCTTTCTTT,CASSLGPSQAFF
.,.,TRBJ1-3,16,TRBV5-1,TGCGCCAGCAGCTTGGCGGTATCGGGAACAGGAAACACCATATATTTT,CASSLAVSGTGNTIYF
TRBD2,.,TRBJ2-5,16,TRBV11-2,TGTGCCAGCAGCTTGGAGACTAGCGGGAGGGGAGAGACCCAGTACTTC,CASSLETSGRGETQYF
.,.,TRBJ1-4,20,TRBV5-5,TGTGCCAGCAGCCCGGACCTCCGGGGGGCCCGACGGCGTACTAATGAAAAACTGTTTTTT,CASSPDLRGARRRTNEKLFF
.,.,TRBJ2-7,13,TRBV24-1,TGTGCCACCAGTGATGACAGCTCCTACGAGCAGTACTTC,CATSDDSSYEQYF
.,.,TRBJ1-2,13,TRBV12-3/TRBV12-4,TGTGCCAGCAGCCCTGACCGGAGGTATGGCTACACCTTC,CASSPDRRYGYTF
.,.,TRBJ2-5,11,TRBV20-1,TGCAGTGCTACAGGTGGGGAGACCCAGTACTTC,CSATGGETQYF
TRBD2,.,TRBJ2-2,15,TRBV11-3,TGTGCCAGCAGCTTAGGGGGGACTACTCCCGGGGAGCTGTTTTTT,CASSLGGTTPGELFF
.,once,TRBJ1-4,13,TRBV5-5,TGTGCCAGCAGCCCCCTCGGGGGTGAAAAACTGTTTTTT,CASSPLGGEKLFF
TRBD2,.,TRBJ2-3,17,TRBV4-2,TGTGCCAGCAGCCAAGAACTAGCGGGGTTCGGGGGTTTTGCGCAGTATTTT,CASSQELAGFGGFAQYF
.,.,TRBJ2-5,13,TRBV6-1,TGTGCCAGCAGACGGGACTTGCAAGAGACCCAGTACTTC,CASRRDLQETQYF
.,.,TRBJ2-7,15,TRBV9,TGTGCCAGCAGCTCACAGGAGGGACCTCTCTACGAGCAGTACTTC,CASSSQEGPLYEQYF
.,.,TRBJ2-3,12,TRBV12-3/TRBV12-4,TGTGCCAGCAGTCGAGGATGGGATACGCAGTATTTT,CASSRGWDTQYF
TRBD1,.,TRBJ2-7,14,TRBV19,TGTGCCAGTAGTATCAACAGGGGGATGAGCGAGCAGTACTTC,CASSINRGMSEQYF
TRBD1,.,TRBJ2-7,13,TRBV9,TGTGCCAGCGGGGGACAGGGTGGCTACGAGCAGTACTTC,CASGGQGGYEQYF
.,.,TRBJ2-2,13,TRBV28,TGTGCCAGCAATACAGCGAACACCGGGGAGCTGTTTTTT,CASNTANTGELFF
.,.,TRBJ2-2,16,TRBV9,TGTGCCAGCAGCGTAGGACAGGCCGCGAACACCGGGGAGCTGTTTTTT,CASSVGQAANTGELFF
.,few,TRBJ1-2,15,TRBV28,TGTGCCAGCAGTAAATACCAGGATCCCGTTTATGGCTACACCTTC,CASSKYQDPVYGYTF
.,.,TRBJ2-1,13,TRBV3-1/TRBV3-2,TGTGCCAGCAGCCAACCTCTTCTCAATGAGCAGTTCTTC,CASSQPLLNEQFF
.,once,TRBJ2-5,11,TRBV12-1,TGTGCCAGCAGCTCGGGTGGGACCCAGTACTTC,CASSSGGTQYF
TRBD1,.,TRBJ2-7,15,TRBV4-1,TGCGCCAGCAGCCAGGGCCGACAGGGCACGGACGAGCAGTACTTC,CASSQGRQGTDEQYF
.,.,TRBJ2-1,12,TRBV20-1,.,CSASFGRGSRFF
.,.,TRBJ1-2,14,TRBV7-9,TGTGCCAGCAGCTTAGTTTCGGGGTTGGAAGGCTACACCTTC,CASSLVSGLEGYTF
.,.,TRBJ1-1,15,TRBV6-5,TGTGCCAGCAGTTACTCGTCGGTTATGAACACTGAAGCTTTCTTT,CASSYSSVMNTEAFF
.,.,TRBJ2-1,14,TRBV7-2,TGTGCCAGCAGCCCTACTAGCCAAATCGGTGAGCAGTTCTTC,CASSPTSQIGEQFF
.,few,TRBJ1-2,13,TRBV30,TGTGCCTGGGGGGCGGGTGTTAACTATGGCTACACCTTC,CAWGAGVNYGYTF
.,.,TRBJ1-5,13,TRBV6-1,TGTGCCAGCAGTGAGCAGGGAAGCCAGCCCCAGCATTTT,CASSEQGSQPQHF